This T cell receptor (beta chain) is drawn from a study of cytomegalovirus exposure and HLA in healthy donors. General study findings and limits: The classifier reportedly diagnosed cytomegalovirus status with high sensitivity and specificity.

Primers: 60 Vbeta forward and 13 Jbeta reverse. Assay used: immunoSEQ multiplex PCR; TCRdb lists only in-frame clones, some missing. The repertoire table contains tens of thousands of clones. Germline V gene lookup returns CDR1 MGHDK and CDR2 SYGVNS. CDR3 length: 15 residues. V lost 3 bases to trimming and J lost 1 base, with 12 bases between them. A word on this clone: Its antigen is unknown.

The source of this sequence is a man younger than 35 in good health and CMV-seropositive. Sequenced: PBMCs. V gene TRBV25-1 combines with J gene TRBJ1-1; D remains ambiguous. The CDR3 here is CASSETRGRNTEAFF. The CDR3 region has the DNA TGTGCCAGCAGTGAGACCCGCGGAAGGAACACTGAAGCTTTCTTT.